The next 15 T cell receptor beta chains were all read from a single sample in a study of identifying expanded T cells in peripheral blood. The method was immunoSEQ multiplex PCR; TCRdb's version includes in-frame clones alone and lacks a portion of them. The table has under 120,000 clones, approximately 90% seen once; the top ten hold around 15%. Sequenced input: blood. These receptors all stem from a person aged 18-70 years in good health.

The rearrangement links TRBV7-6 to TRBJ2-1; 11 nucleotides align to TRBD2. V shed 5 bases and J 0 bases; nucleotides not matched to a gene: 15. CDR3 length: 20 amino acids. Germline loops: CDR1 SGHVS, CDR2 FNYEAQ. The CDR3 here is CASSGRTSGPLLSSYNEQFF. The CDR3 DNA is TGTGCCAGCAGCGGGAGGACTAGCGGGCCCCTTCTGAGCTCCTACAATGAGCAGTTCTTC.

The CDR3 loop reads CASSRSGVSADTQYF. CDR3 DNA sequence: TGTGCCAGCTCTAGGTCAGGAGTGAGCGCAGATACGCAGTATTTT. The J gene is TRBJ2-3, the V gene TRBV18; D uncertain. The CDR3 is made up of 15 amino acids. Germline V gives CDR1 KGHSH, CDR2 LQKENI. The V and J ends lost 6 bases and 4 bases respectively, with 17 bases between them. The variable domain in full, completed from reference TRBV18 and TRBJ2-3, reads NAGVMQNPRHLVRRRGQEARLRCSPMKGHSHVYWYRQLPEEGLKFMVYLQKENIIDESGMPKERFSAEFPKEGPSILRIQQVVRGDSAAYFCASSRSGVSADTQYFGPGTRLTVL.

The rearrangement joins TRBV6-5 to TRBJ1-1; the D is unclear. The CDR3 contains 14 residues. Trimming removed 9 bases at V and 1 base at J, with 15 bases between. Looked up from germline, CDR1 is MNHEY and CDR2 is SVGAGI. CDR3: CASIARVPNTEAFF. The CDR3 region has the DNA TGTGCCAGTATAGCAAGGGTCCCGAACACTGAAGCTTTCTTT.

The rearrangement joins TRBV4-3 to TRBJ1-1, with D maybe TRBD1 (6 bases). This CDR3 contains 15 residues. V was shortened by 3 bases and J by 1 base, with 12 bases between the two germline ends. Germline CDR1 and CDR2: LGHNA and YSLEER. The CDR3 DNA reads TGCGCCAGCAGCCACAGAGGGACACCGAACACTGAAGCTTTCTTT. Protein sequence: CASSHRGTPNTEAFF.

The chain is built from TRBV7-2 and TRBJ1-2; maybe TRBD1 (5 bases). CDR1 is SGHTA and CDR2 is FQGNSA in the germline V gene. The CDR3 consists of 16 residues. V was cut by 1 base and J by 8 bases, with 20 bases left in between. CDR3 loop: CASSLVATGRADGYTF. The DNA for the CDR3 is TGTGCCAGCAGCTTAGTCGCCACCGGCAGGGCGGACGGCTACACCTTC.

As regards this clone: In the same sample, other DNA sequences code for this CDR3. The chain uses TRBV18 and TRBJ2-7; D perhaps matches TRBD1 (6 bases). This CDR3 region has 12 residues. Germline V gives CDR1 KGHSH, CDR2 LQKENI. V was trimmed by 1 base and J by 5 bases, leaving 6 bases between them. CDR3 bases: TGTGCCAGCTCACCACAGGGGGACGAGCAGTACTTC. It codes for CASSPQGDEQYF.

This chain links TRBV5-1 with TRBJ1-4; the match to TRBD1 covers 7 bases. The V segment lost 4 bases and the J segment 0 bases; nucleotides outside the gene matches: 3. Germline CDR1 and CDR2: SGHRS and YFSETQ. CDR3 length: 15 residues. CDR3 in DNA: TGCGCCAGCAGCCCAGGGGGTGCAACTAATGAAAAACTGTTTTTT. Translation gives CASSPGGATNEKLFF.

This chain uses TRBV7-9 with TRBJ2-6; no reliable D call. Trimming cost V 3 bases and J 2 bases, with 2 bases left between them. This CDR3 is 13 amino acids long. CDR1 is SEHNR and CDR2 is FQNEAQ in the germline V gene (reference sequence). DNA for the CDR3: TGTGCCAGCAGCTTTCCTGGGGCCAACGTCCTGACTTTC. Protein: CASSFPGANVLTF.

J is TRBJ1-2 and V is TRBV7-2; no clear D gene. V was clipped by 2 bases and J by 7 bases, with 17 bases between them. This CDR3 has 15 residues. Germline-derived CDR1 and CDR2 are SGHTA and FQGNSA. This chain's CDR3 is CASSLRAQQTRGYTF. CDR3 nucleotides: TGTGCCAGCAGCTTACGGGCCCAACAAACGCGTGGCTACACCTTC. The entire variable domain, with the rest obtained from reference TRBV7-2 and TRBJ1-2, is as follows: GAGVSQSPSNKVTEKGKDVELRCDPISGHTALYWYRQSLGQGLEFLIYFQGNSAPDKSGLPSDRFSAERTGGSVSTLTIQRTQQEDSAVYLCASSLRAQQTRGYTFGSGTRLTVV.

The gene calls are TRBV6-6 and TRBJ1-4; D remains unclear. With 3 bases removed from V and 5 bases from J, the gap between germline ends came to 13 bases. The CDR3 is made up of 15 amino acids. Germline CDR1 MNHNY, CDR2 SVGAGI (reference sequence). The CDR3 reads CASSYFQEGNEKLFF. The CDR3 nucleotides read TGTGCCAGCAGTTATTTCCAGGAAGGAAATGAAAAACTGTTTTTT.

This chain's CDR3 is CASSEAQGRQPQHF. The CDR3 DNA is TGCGCCAGCAGTGAGGCCCAGGGTCGTCAGCCCCAGCATTTT. This chain connects TRBV10-2 to TRBJ1-5, with D possibly being TRBD1 (5 bases). This CDR3 has 14 residues. The germline gives CDR1 WSHSY, CDR2 SAAADI. V lost 2 bases, J lost 6 bases, and 11 bases lay in between.

The chain has TRBV25-1 and TRBJ2-1; 14 nucleotides line up with TRBD2. The CDR3 loop spans 17 amino acids. After removal of 5 bases from V and 7 bases from J, the junction contained 10 bases not matched to a gene. CDR1 and CDR2 (germline): MGHDK, SYGVNS. CDR3 amino acids: CASSPYSGTSGGNEQFF. The CDR3 bases are TGTGCCAGCAGTCCCTACTCCGGGACTAGCGGGGGTAATGAGCAGTTCTTC.

The chain links TRBV9 to TRBJ2-3; D ambiguous. The CDR3 loop spans 15 amino acids. Between the trimmed V and J ends, which lost 4 bases and 2 bases, there was a span of 14 bases. CDR1 and CDR2 (germline): SGDLS, YYNGEE. This CDR3 is CASSPHGWVTDTQYF. In DNA form, the CDR3 reads TGTGCCAGCAGCCCTCACGGGTGGGTCACAGATACGCAGTATTTT. Full variable domain (rest looked up from reference TRBV9 and TRBJ2-3): DSGVTQTPKHLITATGQRVTLRCSPRSGDLSVYWYQQSLDQGLQFLIQYYNGEERAKGNILERFSAQQFPDLHSELNLSSLELGDSALYFCASSPHGWVTDTQYFGPGTRLTVL.

The genes are TRBV28 and TRBJ1-2; D gene unclear. Germline CDR1 MDHEN, CDR2 SYDVKM. The CDR3 extends over 15 amino acids. Deletions cut 3 bases from V and 0 bases from J, with 11 bases between. The CDR3 region is CASSFLIAANYGYTF. CDR3 nucleotide sequence: TGTGCCAGCAGTTTTCTTATTGCAGCTAACTATGGCTACACCTTC.

This chain joins TRBV6-6 and TRBJ2-7; maybe TRBD2 (7 bases). Germline V gives CDR1 MNHNY, CDR2 SVGAGI (reference sequence). CDR3 length equals 15 residues. The germline V and J ends were trimmed by 7 bases and 0 bases, with 16 bases remaining between them. CDR3 DNA: TGTGCCAGCACCACGGGGAGGGGGATCTCCTACGAGCAGTACTTC. Translated, it gives CASTTGRGISYEQYF.